This T cell receptor beta chain was observed in a study of control samples from healthy donors and cancer patients (dated by TCRdb to about 2020). A single count supports this clone. Its specific antigen is unknown. Base qualities were left out, and no much larger clone turns up one base away. Per the germline V gene, KGHDR is the CDR1 and SFDVKD is the CDR2. Taken from cysteine to phenylalanine, the CDR3 has 16 residues. Just the 48-base CDR3 DNA is kept, in frame starting at base 1. The V end gives up 3 bases and the J end 8 bases, leaving 12 bases in the junction not matched to a gene. The library was obtained by the immunoSEQ multiplex PCR assay. TCRdb retrieved this table from immuneACCESS and kept in-frame rearrangements only. Not all clones are present; in checked studies, unresolved V genes account for under half, and no reason is known for the remainder. In all, the sample holds 390,000 or so clones, and roughly 90% of those were seen once. The ten largest clonotypes hold around 6.4% of the sample.

This sequence uses TRBV24-1 and TRBJ2-1; 7 nucleotides in the junction match TRBD1. The sample taken for sequencing was PBMCs. The receptor was derived from a man aged 35-49 years with head and neck cancer. The DNA sequence is as follows: TGTGCCACCAGTGATCCCCAGGGGGATTCGGGCGATGAGCAGTTCTTC. It translates to CATSDPQGDSGDEQFF.